This T cell receptor (beta chain) emerged from a study of blood T cell repertoires in COVID-19. Study information: Samples came from the United States, Italy and Spain, spanning acute and convalescent COVID-19. PBMCs, B-cell-depleted T cells, or T cells were the source of the cDNA or gDNA that made up the material.

V shed 6 bases, J shed 0 bases, and the junction held 3 bases outside the gene matches. This CDR3 comprises 14 residues. The V gene's germline CDR1 is LNHDA and CDR2 SQIVND (reference sequence). In the original workflow: Estimates of nucleated cell counts were drawn from the amplification of reference gene primers. Generated by immunoSEQ multiplex PCR, the TCRdb table keeps only in-frame clones and is missing some. The D gene and trimming were derived from the DNA, and the V and J assignments and clone size from that table. The table shows about 92,000 clones, with 91% occurring only once. This clonotype was obtained from a human donor with active COVID-19. The donor label of this sample is uncertain. The sequencing sample was made of peripheral blood. The chain joins TRBV19 to TRBJ2-3; 7 nucleotides line up with TRBD1. CDR3 bases: TGTGCCAGTAGCGGACAGGTCAGCACAGATACGCAGTATTTT. It is translated as CASSGQVSTDTQYF.